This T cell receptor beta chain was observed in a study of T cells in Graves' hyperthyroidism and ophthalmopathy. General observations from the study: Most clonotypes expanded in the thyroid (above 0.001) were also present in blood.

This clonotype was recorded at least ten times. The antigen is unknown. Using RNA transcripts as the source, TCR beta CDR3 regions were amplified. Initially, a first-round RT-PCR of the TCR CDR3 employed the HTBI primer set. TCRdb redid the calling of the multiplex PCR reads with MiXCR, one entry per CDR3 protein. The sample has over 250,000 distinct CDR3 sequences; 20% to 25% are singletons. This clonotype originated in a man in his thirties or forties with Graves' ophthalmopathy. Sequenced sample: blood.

The CDR3 reads CAISESGQGVHTQYF. CDR3 nucleotide sequence: TGTGCCATCAGTGAGTCGGGACAGGGAGTGCATACGCAGTATTTT. The chain links TRBV10-3 to TRBJ2-3; the match to TRBD1 covers 9 bases. There are 15 residues in the CDR3. Germline values: CDR1 ENHRY, CDR2 SYGVKD. The ends lost 0 bases at V and 7 bases at J; junction bases unmatched: 5.